The 22 T cell receptor beta chains reported below all come from one sample, sequenced in a study of CD8+ T cells in alopecia areata. Treatment of the sample: oral pan-JAK inhibitor, 5-10 mg twice daily. Reverse transcription of extracted RNA yielded cDNA, which provided the sequencing template. Profiling relied on immunoSEQ multiplex PCR, and the TCRdb table lists in-frame clones only, not all of them. The sample lists 110,000 or so clones; roughly 50% were seen once. This specimen consisted of CD4+ T cells sorted from blood, obtained at week 24, from a patient treated with tofacitinib. The origin of the receptors is a human donor with alopecia areata.

J is TRBJ2-5 and V is TRBV5-1; 9 nucleotides align to TRBD2. Unmatched junction bases numbered 2, after V lost 4 bases and J lost 1 base. Germline CDR1 and CDR2: SGHRS and YFSETQ. This CDR3 spans 14 amino acids. The CDR3 loop is CASSLLAGQETQYF. As DNA, the CDR3 is TGCGCCAGCAGCCTACTAGCGGGCCAAGAGACCCAGTACTTC.

This clone was found a few times. This rearrangement joins TRBV10-3 to TRBJ2-5, with TRBD1 matching over 10 bases. This CDR3 is 14 amino acids long. Germline V CDR1 and CDR2: ENHRY, SYGVKD. V was pared by 5 bases and J by 5 bases, with 5 bases of the junction left unmatched. The CDR3 sequence is CAISRTGGEETQYF. CDR3 bases: TGTGCCATCAGTCGGACAGGGGGGGAGGAGACCCAGTACTTC.

Concerning this clone itself: One end of the junction fails to match germline, which may point to a read error. The V gene is TRBV7-7, the J gene TRBJ2-1; D unclear. This CDR3 region has 12 residues. Germline assignment: CDR1 SSHAT and CDR2 FNYEAQ (reference sequence). The CDR3 loop reads CASSLDGDEQFF. The CDR3 nucleotides read TGTGCTAGCAGCTTAGATGGAGATGAGCAGTTCTTC.

This rearrangement joins TRBV30 to TRBJ1-5; D unclear. Trimming took off 4 bases at V and 2 bases at J, with 9 bases between the two ends. The CDR3 loop spans 13 amino acids. Germline lookup yields CDR1 GTSNPN and CDR2 SVGIG (reference sequence). In DNA form, the CDR3 reads TGTGCCTGGAATCGTCAGGGCAATCAGCCCCAGCATTTT. Translation gives CAWNRQGNQPQHF.

The chain is built from TRBV4-2 and TRBJ1-1; D gene uncertain. Trimming took 0 bases from V and 3 from J, leaving 11 bases between them. The CDR3 contains 15 residues. The germline CDR1 and CDR2 sequences are LGHNA and YNFKEQ. CDR3 bases: TGTGCCAGCAGCCAAGAAAAGGGTGGGGACACTGAAGCTTTCTTT. It translates to CASSQEKGGDTEAFF.

The table lists this clone with a few counts. The chain employs TRBV5-4 and TRBJ2-2; the D is unclear. Trimming removed 0 bases from V and 1 base from J, with 4 bases in between. Germline V gene sequence: CDR1 SGHNT, CDR2 YYREEE (reference sequence). This CDR3 spans 14 amino acids. This chain's CDR3 is CASSLDKNTGELFF. The CDR3 DNA is TGTGCCAGCAGCTTGGACAAGAACACCGGGGAGCTGTTTTTT.

This chain connects TRBV2 to TRBJ2-2; D not certain. The V and J ends lost 7 bases and 3 bases respectively, with 6 bases between them. Per germline, CDR1 SNHLY and CDR2 FYNNEI. The CDR3 is 12 amino acids. CDR3 sequence reads: CASKVHTGELFF. The CDR3, as DNA: TGTGCCAGCAAAGTCCACACCGGGGAGCTGTTTTTT.

This clone was observed a handful of times. The rearrangement uses TRBV29-1 and TRBJ1-2, with 8 bases aligning to TRBD1. The germline gives CDR1 SQVTM, CDR2 ANQGSEA. The CDR3 has 13 residues. J lost 8 bases, V lost 2 bases, and 7 bases had no gene match. The DNA for the CDR3 is TGCAGCGTTGAAAAGGACAGGGCGCTCGGCTACACCTTC. Translation gives CSVEKDRALGYTF. Supplemented by reference TRBV29-1 and TRBJ1-2, the full variable domain reads SAVISQKPSRDICQRGTSLTIQCQVDSQVTMMFWYRQQPGQSLTLIATANQGSEATYESGFVIDKFPISRPNLTFSTLTVSNMSPEDSSIYLCSVEKDRALGYTFGSGTRLTVV.

This chain links TRBV27 with TRBJ1-2; D not resolved. The CDR3 covers 13 residues. The germline V gene has CDR1 MNHEY and CDR2 SMNVEV (reference sequence). With 3 bases removed from V and 6 bases from J, the gap between germline ends came to 11 bases. This CDR3 is CASSFQTSDGYTF. In DNA, the CDR3 is TGTGCCAGCAGTTTCCAAACATCGGATGGCTACACCTTC.

V usage is TRBV28 and J usage is TRBJ1-1, with D possibly TRBD1 on 5 matching bases. This CDR3 comprises 14 residues. V was pared by 5 bases and J by 5 bases, with 15 bases between. CDR1 and CDR2 from the germline V gene are MDHEN and SYDVKM. The CDR3 nucleotides are TGTGCCAGCAGTCTTAATGCGGGGGGTACTGAAGCTTTCTTT. Amino acids: CASSLNAGGTEAFF.

V usage is TRBV20-1 and J usage is TRBJ2-5; D is unclear. The CDR3 totals 11 residues. Germline CDR1 reads DFQATT; CDR2 reads SNEGSKA (reference sequence). The V gene lost 6 bases and the J gene lost 4 bases, with 9 bases spanning the gap. CDR3 coding DNA: TGCAGTGCAAACGATGGAGAGACCCAGTACTTC. This gives the protein CSANDGETQYF.

The rearrangement uses TRBV5-1 and TRBJ2-1, with 10 bases lining up with TRBD2. Germline lookup yields CDR1 SGHRS and CDR2 YFSETQ. The J segment lost 4 bases and the V segment lost 5 bases, leaving 3 bases of the junction unmatched. This CDR3 region has 14 residues. The CDR3 reads CASRLAGDYNEQFF. In nucleotides, the CDR3 is TGCGCCAGCAGGCTAGCGGGGGATTACAATGAGCAGTTCTTC.

The V and J genes are TRBV30 and TRBJ2-4; 10 nucleotides align to TRBD1. V lost 5 bases, J lost 0 bases, and 7 bases stayed unmatched. The CDR3 runs 16 residues. Germline V gene lookup returns CDR1 GTSNPN and CDR2 SVGIG (reference sequence). This CDR3 is CAWCRDRGLAKNIQYF. The CDR3 region has the DNA TGTGCCTGGTGCCGGGACAGGGGTCTAGCCAAAAACATTCAGTACTTC.

The chain carries TRBV10-3 and TRBJ2-7, with D uncertain. Trimming removed 5 bases at V and 0 bases at J, with 11 bases between. Germline CDR1 is ENHRY and CDR2 is SYGVKD. CDR3 length: 14 residues. The CDR3 DNA is TGTGCCATCAGTATGACCGTTAGCTCCTACGAGCAGTACTTC. The encoded protein is CAISMTVSSYEQYF.

This clone was seen a handful of times. The chain recombines TRBV29-1 with TRBJ2-1; 8 bases match TRBD2. The CDR3 runs to 14 residues. Looked up from germline, CDR1 is SQVTM and CDR2 is ANQGSEA. V lost 0 bases, J lost 8 bases, and 6 bases stayed unmatched. This CDR3 reads CSVEDGGARDEQFF. CDR3 in DNA: TGCAGCGTTGAAGACGGGGGGGCCCGGGATGAGCAGTTCTTC.

The chain combines TRBV30 with TRBJ1-2; D remains ambiguous. The CDR3 length is 11 residues. Trimming shortened V by 2 bases and J by 7 bases, and 8 bases separated the two germline ends. CDR1 and CDR2 from the germline V gene are GTSNPN and SVGIG (reference sequence). CDR3 loop: CAWSLEGGYTF. As DNA, the CDR3 is TGTGCCTGGAGTCTCGAAGGTGGCTACACCTTC. Full variable domain (remainder filled in from reference TRBV30 and TRBJ1-2): SQTIHQWPATLVQPVGSPLSLECTVEGTSNPNLYWYRQAAGRGLQLLFYSVGIGQISSEVPQNLSASRPQDRQFILSSKKLLLSDSGFYLCAWSLEGGYTFGSGTRLTVV.

CDR3 sequence reads: CSVRSLEAHEQYF. The CDR3 DNA reads as TGCAGCGTGCGTAGCCTGGAGGCCCACGAGCAGTACTTC. The V gene is TRBV29-1, the J gene TRBJ2-7; tentatively, D is TRBD2 (5 bases). Germline V CDR1 and CDR2: SQVTM, ANQGSEA. V lost 6 bases and J 5 bases, leaving 17 bases between the germline ends. CDR3 length: 13 residues.

The chain carries TRBV5-1 and TRBJ1-1; 7 positions match TRBD1. The V gene's germline CDR1 is SGHRS and CDR2 YFSETQ. V lost 4 bases and J lost 2; bases outside the gene matches: 8. This CDR3 region has 15 residues. The CDR3 reads CASSNRQGSNTEAFF. CDR3 nucleotide sequence: TGCGCCAGCAGCAACCGACAGGGATCAAACACTGAAGCTTTCTTT.

The J gene is TRBJ1-4, the V gene TRBV7-2; weak D call: TRBD1 (5 bases). V was clipped by 10 bases and J by 3 bases, with 18 bases between them. Germline V CDR1 and CDR2: SGHTA, FQGNSA. The CDR3 extends over 15 amino acids. CDR3 bases: TGTGCCACCGCGCGGGGGAGTGGGTCTAATGAAAAACTGTTTTTT. Its protein is CATARGSGSNEKLFF.

This clone was detected only a few times. V and J are TRBV7-6 and TRBJ2-1; a possible D gene is TRBD2 (5 bases). With 5 bases removed from V and 10 bases from J, the gap between germline ends came to 24 bases. This CDR3 comprises 16 residues. CDR1 and CDR2 from the germline V gene are SGHVS and FNYEAQ. The CDR3 DNA follows: TGTGCCAGCAGCCAAAATCAGGCCGAGACATCTAGCGAGCAGTTCTTC. It is translated as CASSQNQAETSSEQFF.

The chain joins TRBV30 to TRBJ1-2; 9 bases align to TRBD1. V shed 3 bases, J shed 9 bases, and the junction held 8 bases outside the gene matches. The germline V gene encodes CDR1 GTSNPN and CDR2 SVGIG (reference sequence). CDR3 length: 13 residues. CDR3 nucleotide sequence: TGTGCCTGGAGCACAGGGGGCACGGTTCGCTACACCTTC. Its translation is CAWSTGGTVRYTF.

The V gene is TRBV6-5, the J gene TRBJ2-7, with 7 bases lining up with TRBD1. The V gene's germline CDR1 is MNHEY and CDR2 SVGAGI. The CDR3 extends over 15 amino acids. V was clipped by 0 bases and J by 7 bases; unmatched bases: 9. CDR3 region: CASSYSGTAESEQYF. CDR3 bases: TGTGCCAGCAGTTACTCTGGGACAGCTGAATCAGAGCAGTACTTC.